The present entry profiles one T cell receptor beta chain with its context. Its antigen is unidentified. This sample is part of a study of graft-versus-host responses after intestinal transplantation. For the study at large: Grafts that recipients had were multivisceral, liver-intestinal, or isolated intestinal transplants. Uniformly, recipients were administered anti-thymocyte globulin induction with subsequent tacrolimus and steroids for about 3 years.

Study-level findings and limits: Graft-donor T cell macrochimerism coincided with high graft-versus-host to host-versus-graft clonal ratios in allografts.

Germline trimming cut 4 bases from V and 4 bases from J; bases unmatched to any gene: 8. The germline gives CDR1 SGHRS, CDR2 YFSETQ. CDR3 length: 15 amino acids. Sequencing was performed with immunoSEQ multiplex PCR; in TCRdb, only in-frame clones are kept and a portion is missing. The sample consists of over 10,000 clones, more than 85% of them appearing once. The starting material was PBMCs, obtained 1032 days after intestinal transplantation. The chain is built from TRBV5-1 and TRBJ2-1; 7 positions agree with TRBD1. The clonotype originates from a human patient who received an intestinal transplant, so some T cells may come from the graft donor. The CDR3 nucleotides are TGCGCCAGCAGCCCCCAGGGACAGACTTACAATGAGCAGTTCTTC. It specifies CASSPQGQTYNEQFF.